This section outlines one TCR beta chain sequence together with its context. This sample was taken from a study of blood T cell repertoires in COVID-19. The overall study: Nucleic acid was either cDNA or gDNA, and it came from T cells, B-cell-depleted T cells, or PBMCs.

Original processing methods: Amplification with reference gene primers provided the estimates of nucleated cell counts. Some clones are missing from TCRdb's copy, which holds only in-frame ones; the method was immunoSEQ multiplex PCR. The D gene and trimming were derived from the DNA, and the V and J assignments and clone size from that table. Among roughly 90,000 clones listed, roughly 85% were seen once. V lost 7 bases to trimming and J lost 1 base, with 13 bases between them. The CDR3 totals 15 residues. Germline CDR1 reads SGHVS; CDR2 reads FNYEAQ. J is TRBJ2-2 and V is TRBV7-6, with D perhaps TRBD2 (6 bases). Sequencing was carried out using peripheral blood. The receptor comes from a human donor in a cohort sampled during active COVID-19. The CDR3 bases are TGTGCCAGCACCCGCGGGGCGGGGAACACCGGGGAGCTGTTTTTT. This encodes CASTRGAGNTGELFF. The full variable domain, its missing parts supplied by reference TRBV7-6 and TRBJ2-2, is GAGVSQSPRYKVTKRGQDVALRCDPISGHVSLYWYRQALGQGPEFLTYFNYEAQQDKSGLPNDRFSAERPEGSISTLTIQRTEQRDSAMYRCASTRGAGNTGELFFGEGSRLTVL.